One sample yielded the 9 T cell receptor beta chains listed below, sequenced in a study of shared clonotypes between healthy human individuals. The data were produced by immunoSEQ multiplex PCR, yet TCRdb's version contains in-frame clones alone and is incomplete. This table has about 340,000 clones, 73% appearing once. Specimen: memory CD4+ T cells sorted from blood. Subset reported: CD45RA-negative fraction. These receptors were taken from a young man in good health.

This clone was picked up a small number of times. Sequence at one end of the junction differs from germline and may be a read error. The chain joins TRBV27 to TRBJ2-2, with D possibly matching TRBD1 (6 bases). The CDR3 consists of 21 residues. Germline assignment: CDR1 MNHEY and CDR2 SMNVEV (reference sequence). The CDR3 coding sequence is TGTGCCAGCAGCTTATGGGGTCAACAGGGTTTTATGGGACGGTGGACCGGGGAGCTGTTTTTT. This gives the protein CASSLWGQQGFMGRWTGELFF.

J is TRBJ2-5 and V is TRBV19; no clear D. In germline, CDR1 is LNHDA, CDR2 SQIVND (reference sequence). The CDR3 totals 12 residues. The ends were cut back, 5 bases at V and 1 base at J, with 5 bases in the middle. CDR3 amino acids: CASSLTQETQYF. CDR3 bases: TGTGCCAGTAGTCTCACCCAAGAGACCCAGTACTTC.

This chain links TRBV6-1 with TRBJ2-4, with unresolved D. The V and J ends lost 1 base and 2 bases respectively, with 9 bases between them. CDR3 size: 15 residues. The V gene's germline CDR1 is MNHNS and CDR2 SASEGT. CDR3: CASSEGEVTKNIQYF. CDR3 in DNA: TGTGCCAGCAGTGAAGGTGAAGTAACCAAAAACATTCAGTACTTC.

The rearrangement links TRBV2 to TRBJ2-7; TRBD1 aligns across 10 bases. V trimming: 3 bases; J trimming: 5 bases; junction bases outside the gene matches: 1. Germline CDR1 SNHLY, CDR2 FYNNEI. The CDR3 contains 13 residues. CDR3 amino acids: CASSETGGHEQYF. The CDR3 DNA follows: TGTGCCAGCAGTGAGACAGGGGGCCACGAGCAGTACTTC.

This sequence joins TRBV28 and TRBJ2-2; 7 nucleotides line up with TRBD1. This CDR3 spans 15 amino acids. CDR1 and CDR2 (germline): MDHEN, SYDVKM. The junction had 7 bases not matched to a gene; V was cut back by 6 bases and J by 3 bases. CDR3 loop: CASSKGDRYTGELFF. CDR3 nucleotides: TGTGCCAGCAGCAAGGGGGACAGATACACCGGGGAGCTGTTTTTT.

The chain uses TRBV19 and TRBJ1-2; 9 bases agree with TRBD1. The germline gives CDR1 LNHDA, CDR2 SQIVND (reference sequence). Trimming cost V 7 bases and J 0 bases; bases outside gene matches: 12. This CDR3 region has 17 residues. The CDR3 DNA reads TGTGCCAGTACCATCGGGACAGGGAGCTCCACTAACTATGGCTACACCTTC. Its protein product is CASTIGTGSSTNYGYTF.

This clone has more than one count but fewer than ten. The chain carries TRBV29-1 and TRBJ2-7; no reliable D call. Germline V gives CDR1 SQVTM, CDR2 ANQGSEA. Between the trimmed V and J ends, which lost 6 bases and 0 bases, there was a span of 9 bases. The CDR3 runs to 12 residues. CDR3 coding DNA: TGCAGCGTGGAACTGCACTCCTACGAGCAGTACTTC. Its translation: CSVELHSYEQYF.

V usage is TRBV14 and J usage is TRBJ2-7; the match to TRBD2 covers 9 bases. The junction had 4 bases not matched to a gene; V was cut back by 0 bases and J by 7 bases. CDR3 length: 14 residues. CDR1 is SGHDN, CDR2 FVKESK, per germline. The CDR3 sequence is CASSQDIGLAEQYF. The CDR3 bases are TGTGCCAGCAGCCAAGATATTGGACTAGCGGAGCAGTACTTC.

The J gene is TRBJ2-7, the V gene TRBV7-2, with TRBD2 matching over 8 bases. Germline V gene sequence: CDR1 SGHTA, CDR2 FQGNSA. The CDR3 totals 16 residues. The junction had 11 bases not matched to a gene; V was cut back by 5 bases and J by 2 bases. CDR3: CASSITPTSGAYEQYF. The CDR3 DNA reads as TGTGCCAGCAGCATAACCCCAACTAGCGGAGCCTACGAGCAGTACTTC.